This TCR beta chain derives from a study of Ad26.COV2.S vaccination and SARS-CoV-2 variants. Germline CDR1 is GTSNPN and CDR2 is SVGIG (reference sequence). The CDR3 consists of 14 residues. The V and J ends lost 2 bases and 9 bases respectively, with 17 bases between them. Using immunoSEQ multiplex PCR, the repertoire was profiled, and TCRdb retains in-frame clones only, with some absent. The sample includes 320,000 or so clones, 85% to 90% of them seen just once. The treatment denotes: over 15 received Ad26.COV2.S at low or high dose, single or two shots; five or six received placebo; per-sample allocation not given. Samples came from day 63 after the first vaccine or placebo injection. Adults aged 18-55 years in Boston included the donor.

The chain links TRBV30 to TRBJ2-1, with D tentatively TRBD1 (5 bases). The receptor was isolated from a person between 18 and 60 years old who received the Ad26.COV2.S COVID-19 vaccine or a placebo. The material was peripheral blood, obtained in a trial of Ad26.COV2.S vaccine versus placebo. Here the CDR3 reads CAWSSYGHLSEQFF. CDR3 DNA: TGTGCCTGGAGTTCGTATGGACACCTGAGTGAGCAGTTCTTC.